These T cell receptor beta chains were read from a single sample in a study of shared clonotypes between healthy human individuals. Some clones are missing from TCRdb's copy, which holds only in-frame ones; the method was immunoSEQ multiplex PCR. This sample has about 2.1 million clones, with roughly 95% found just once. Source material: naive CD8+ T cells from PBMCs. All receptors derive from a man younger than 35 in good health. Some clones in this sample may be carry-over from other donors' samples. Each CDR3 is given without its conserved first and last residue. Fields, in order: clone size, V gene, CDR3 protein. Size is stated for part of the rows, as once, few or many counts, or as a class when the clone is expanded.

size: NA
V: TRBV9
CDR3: ASSVGPGSNEQF

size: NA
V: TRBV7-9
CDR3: ASSYTGGGYGYT

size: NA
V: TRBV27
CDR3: ASSLRDSSSYEQY

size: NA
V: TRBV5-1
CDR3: ASSSTRNLPNYGYT

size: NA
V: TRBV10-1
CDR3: ASSESGTKEREKFHEQY

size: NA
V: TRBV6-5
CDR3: ASSLGAGSTEAF

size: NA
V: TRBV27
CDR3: ASSGREPHNEQF

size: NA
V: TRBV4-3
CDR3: ASSQGQNTGELF

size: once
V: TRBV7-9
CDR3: ASSLVSTDTQY

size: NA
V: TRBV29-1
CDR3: SVEGGNGLNGDEQY

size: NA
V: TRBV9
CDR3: ASSAGDGYT

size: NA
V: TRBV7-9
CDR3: AQQVNGRGTEQF

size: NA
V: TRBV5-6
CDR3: ASSFPVLTGPNYGYT

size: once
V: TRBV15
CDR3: ATSTVTSTGELF

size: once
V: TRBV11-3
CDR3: ASSDFGSAGELF

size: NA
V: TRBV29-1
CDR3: SAGGQFPSYEQY

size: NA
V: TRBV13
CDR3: ASSFSGFFNEQF

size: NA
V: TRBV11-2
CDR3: ASRYGTNLYNEQF

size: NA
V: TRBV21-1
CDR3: ASILGGGEQY

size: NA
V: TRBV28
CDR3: ASSLARHEQY

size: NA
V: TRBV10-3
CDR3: AISESGRQETQY

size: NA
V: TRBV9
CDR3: ASSVGGTSVNEQF

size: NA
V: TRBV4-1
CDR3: ASSQDGAGGRNEQF

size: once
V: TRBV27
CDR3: ASSLLGHPYEQY